Listed below are T cell receptor beta chains from one sample, sequenced in a study of blood T cell repertoires in COVID-19. TCRdb's copy holds only in-frame clones and misses some; the assay was immunoSEQ multiplex PCR. The data show 200,000 to 250,000 clones, with roughly nine tenths seen just once and more than 0.95% held by the top ten. The sequenced sample consisted of peripheral blood. The source of these receptors is a young man with acute or convalescent COVID-19. Each CDR3 is given with its conserved first and last residue. Fields, in order: clone size, D gene, V gene, J gene, CDR3 length, CDR3 protein, CDR3 DNA. D genes are given only for firm matches. Some rows have no size entry. The others give once, few or many, or a class for an expanded clone.

NA	TRBD1	TRBV14	TRBJ1-4	15	CASSLGGTVGEKLFF	TGTGCCAGCAGCCTTGGAGGGACAGTCGGTGAAAAACTGTTTTTT
NA	TRBD1	TRBV12-5	TRBJ2-2	14	CASGLEQGTGELFF	TGTGCTAGTGGTTTGGAACAGGGGACCGGGGAGCTGTTTTTT
NA	TRBD2	TRBV9	TRBJ2-2	20	CASSVSTGGWTSGRAGELFF	TGTGCCAGCAGCGTGTCAACCGGCGGCTGGACTAGCGGGAGGGCCGGGGAGCTGTTTTTT
once	TRBD2	TRBV4-2	TRBJ2-5	14	CASSQREGDETQYF	TGTGCCAGCAGCCAAAGGGAGGGTGACGAGACCCAGTACTTC
NA	TRBD2	TRBV19	TRBJ2-7	14	CASSIREGKNEQYF	TGTGCCAGTAGTATTCGGGAGGGCAAGAACGAGCAGTACTTC
NA	NA	TRBV15	TRBJ2-7	12	CATSRDGYEQYF	TGTGCCACCAGCAGAGACGGTTACGAGCAGTACTTC
NA	TRBD1	TRBV2	TRBJ1-5	14	CASSVDRGHQPQHF	TGTGCCAGCAGCGTAGACAGGGGGCATCAGCCCCAGCATTTT
NA	NA	TRBV30	TRBJ2-1	11	CAWSLGREQFF	TGTGCCTGGAGTCTCGGCAGGGAGCAGTTCTTC
NA	NA	TRBV7-2	TRBJ1-3	14	CASSLEYSGNTIYF	TGTGCCAGCAGTCTCGAGTACTCTGGAAACACCATATATTTT
NA	NA	TRBV5-1	TRBJ2-3	17	CASSLLLNRVSTDTQYF	TGCGCCAGCAGCTTATTACTCAACAGGGTCAGCACAGATACGCAGTATTTT